Below are 28 T cell receptor beta chains sequenced from a single sample in a study of blood T cell repertoires in COVID-19. The assay was immunoSEQ multiplex PCR, and TCRdb's table has in-frame clones only and misses some. The table shows roughly 220,000 clones, with about nine tenths occurring only once. Sequencing input: PBMCs or T cells enriched from blood (not recorded which). These receptors were taken from a woman aged 30 to 39 who had recovered from COVID-19.

This chain uses TRBV5-1 with TRBJ2-3; no firm D call. V lost 4 bases and J 2 bases, leaving 11 bases between the germline ends. Germline loops: CDR1 SGHRS, CDR2 YFSETQ. CDR3 size: 14 residues. The DNA for the CDR3 is TGCGCCAGCAGCCCTACCCCCTCCACAGATACGCAGTATTTT. Amino acids: CASSPTPSTDTQYF.

The rearrangement joins TRBV5-6 to TRBJ2-7, with D perhaps TRBD1 (6 bases). The V gene's germline CDR1 is SGHDT and CDR2 YYEEEE. V lost 4 bases and J 0 bases, leaving 14 bases between the germline ends. This CDR3 is built from 15 residues. CDR3 in DNA: TGTGCCAGCAGCCCACAGGGCTCTAGCTCCTACGAGCAGTACTTC. Its protein product is CASSPQGSSSYEQYF.

V usage is TRBV6-2 or TRBV6-3 and J usage is TRBJ2-7, with 10 positions matching TRBD1. CDR3 length: 15 residues. Looked up from germline, CDR1 is MNHEY and CDR2 is SVGEGT. Trimming removed 2 bases from V and 4 bases from J; junction bases left unmatched: 5. CDR3 DNA: TGTGCCAGCAGTTACAGGGACAGGGGTGATTACGAGCAGTACTTC. It encodes CASSYRDRGDYEQYF.

This clone was recorded only once. J is TRBJ1-5 and V is TRBV4-2; D remains ambiguous. V dropped 0 bases and J dropped 1 base, with 4 bases sitting between them. The CDR3 has 14 residues. Germline V CDR1 and CDR2: LGHNA, YNFKEQ. The CDR3 DNA follows: TGTGCCAGCAGCCAAGAGGCAAGCAATCAGCCCCAGCATTTT. This translates into CASSQEASNQPQHF.

The gene calls are TRBV7-6 and TRBJ1-3; the D gene is possibly TRBD1 (6 bases). Germline CDR1 is SGHVS and CDR2 is FNYEAQ. This CDR3 comprises 15 residues. V lost 5 bases and J 2 bases, leaving 13 bases between the germline ends. DNA of the CDR3: TGTGCCAGCAGCCCCCATCACAGGGCTGGAAACACCATATATTTT. It is translated as CASSPHHRAGNTIYF.

The chain has TRBV19 and TRBJ2-7; 8 nucleotides agree with TRBD1. CDR1 is LNHDA and CDR2 is SQIVND in the germline V gene (reference sequence). After removal of 6 bases from V and 5 bases from J, the junction contained 9 bases not matched to a gene. There are 14 residues in the CDR3. The DNA of the CDR3 is TGTGCCAGTAGGCGGCAGGGGGCCTTCGACGAGCAGTACTTC. Translating gives CASRRQGAFDEQYF.

The rearrangement uses TRBV7-3 and TRBJ2-1; TRBD1 is a possible D gene (6 bases). Per germline, CDR1 SGHTA and CDR2 FQGTGA. Trimming pared 4 bases from V and 5 bases from J, leaving 12 bases between. The CDR3 is 14 amino acids. DNA for the CDR3: TGTGCCAGCAGCTCGCAGGGGCGGCACAATGAGCAGTTCTTC. Encoded protein: CASSSQGRHNEQFF.

The rearrangement joins TRBV2 to TRBJ1-5; 7 bases agree with TRBD1. Germline V gives CDR1 SNHLY, CDR2 FYNNEI. V shed 0 bases and J 5 bases; nucleotides not matched to a gene: 4. The CDR3 has 15 residues. CDR3 sequence: CASSEAPQGDQPQHF. The CDR3 bases are TGTGCCAGCAGTGAAGCCCCGCAGGGGGATCAGCCCCAGCATTTT.

The rearrangement links TRBV18 to TRBJ1-3, with D possibly matching TRBD1 (5 bases). Germline CDR1 and CDR2: KGHSH and LQKENI. Trimming stripped 3 bases from V and 0 bases from J, with 9 bases between. CDR3 length equals 15 residues. CDR3 in amino acids: CASSPRTISGNTIYF. CDR3 DNA: TGTGCCAGCTCACCCCGGACAATCTCTGGAAACACCATATATTTT. Drawing the rest from reference TRBV18 and TRBJ1-3, the complete variable domain is NAGVMQNPRHLVRRRGQEARLRCSPMKGHSHVYWYRQLPEEGLKFMVYLQKENIIDESGMPKERFSAEFPKEGPSILRIQQVVRGDSAAYFCASSPRTISGNTIYFGEGSWLTVV.

The rearrangement links TRBV7-6 to TRBJ1-1; D perhaps matches TRBD1 (5 bases). Between the trimmed V and J ends, which lost 4 bases and 1 base, there was a span of 16 bases. The CDR3 consists of 16 residues. In germline, CDR1 is SGHVS, CDR2 FNYEAQ. CDR3 bases: TGTGCCAGCAGCTATATCGGGGGTGGGGAGAACACTGAAGCTTTCTTT. As protein: CASSYIGGGENTEAFF.

CDR3 bases: TGTGCCACCAGCAGAGGGTTGGCAGAAAATAATTCACCCCTCCACTTT. It codes for CATSRGLAENNSPLHF. The chain combines TRBV15 with TRBJ1-6; D is ambiguous. The CDR3 covers 16 residues. In germline, CDR1 is LNHNV, CDR2 YYDKDF (reference sequence). Trimming stripped 1 base from V and 5 bases from J, with 12 bases between.

V and J are TRBV11-2 and TRBJ1-2; unclear D gene. The CDR3 has 12 amino acids. Looked up from germline, CDR1 is SGHAT and CDR2 is FQNNGV. V lost 3 bases and J 3 bases, leaving 5 bases between the germline ends. CDR3 in DNA: TGTGCCAGCAGCTTCACAGACTATGGCTACACCTTC. The encoded protein is CASSFTDYGYTF.

This rearrangement joins TRBV7-2 to TRBJ2-2; 9 positions match TRBD1. The CDR3 covers 14 residues. Per the germline V gene, CDR1 is SGHTA and CDR2 is FQGNSA. Losses at the gene ends were 4 bases for V and 7 bases for J; bases not matched to a gene: 4. For the CDR3, the DNA is TGTGCCAGCAGCTCACAGGGGGCCGACGGGGAGCTGTTTTTT. It codes for CASSSQGADGELFF. Using reference TRBV7-2 and TRBJ2-2 for the parts outside the CDR3, the full variable domain is GAGVSQSPSNKVTEKGKDVELRCDPISGHTALYWYRQSLGQGLEFLIYFQGNSAPDKSGLPSDRFSAERTGGSVSTLTIQRTQQEDSAVYLCASSSQGADGELFFGEGSRLTVL.

V is TRBV6-1 and J is TRBJ1-2; D unclear. This CDR3 spans 15 amino acids. The germline V and J ends were trimmed by 2 bases and 4 bases, with 14 bases remaining between them. Germline V CDR1 and CDR2: MNHNS, SASEGT. The CDR3 reads CASSESRTESYGYTF. In nucleotides, the CDR3 is TGTGCCAGCAGTGAAAGCCGAACAGAGTCCTATGGCTACACCTTC.

The V call is TRBV9, the J call TRBJ2-1; possible D gene TRBD2, 6 bases. V lost 4 bases, J lost 6 bases, and 14 bases lay in between. CDR1 and CDR2 (germline): SGDLS, YYNGEE. This CDR3 comprises 14 residues. CDR3 bases: TGTGCCAGCAGCCCCCCCGCCGGGGGCAATGAGCAGTTCTTC. It yields the protein CASSPPAGGNEQFF. Complete variable domain (other parts from reference TRBV9 and TRBJ2-1): DSGVTQTPKHLITATGQRVTLRCSPRSGDLSVYWYQQSLDQGLQFLIQYYNGEERAKGNILERFSAQQFPDLHSELNLSSLELGDSALYFCASSPPAGGNEQFFGPGTRLTVL.

This clone appeared once. Here the CDR3 DNA reads TGTGCCAGCAGCCTTAGCGGGGGGGCAATAAATGAGCAGTTCTTC. It specifies CASSLSGGAINEQFF. This chain connects TRBV7-3 to TRBJ2-1; TRBD2 matches at 11 bases. V shed 5 bases and J 7 bases; nucleotides not matched to a gene: 7. The CDR3 is 15 amino acids. Germline assignment: CDR1 SGHTA and CDR2 FQGTGA.

This chain links TRBV4-2 with TRBJ2-2, with D tentatively TRBD2 (6 bases). Germline V gene sequence: CDR1 LGHNA, CDR2 YNFKEQ. This CDR3 is built from 15 residues. Trimming cost V 5 bases and J 2 bases, with 12 bases left between them. In nucleotides, the CDR3 is TGTGCCAGCAGCTCCCGGGACTCCAACACCGGGGAGCTGTTTTTT. Its translation: CASSSRDSNTGELFF.

This clone was observed once. V and J are TRBV7-9 and TRBJ1-5; 7 bases are a match to TRBD1. The CDR3 has 15 residues. CDR1 and CDR2 from the germline V gene are SEHNR and FQNEAQ (reference sequence). Unmatched junction bases numbered 15, after V lost 4 bases and J lost 12 bases. The CDR3 DNA reads TGTGCCAGCAGCTCAACGGGACAGACAACAGGCCACCAGCATTTT. Amino acid sequence: CASSSTGQTTGHQHF.

This clone was seen just once. The rearrangement links TRBV6-5 to TRBJ2-2; 8 bases agree with TRBD1. CDR1 is MNHEY and CDR2 is SVGAGI in the germline V gene. The CDR3 is 14 residues long. Trimming at V came to 6 bases and at J to 3 bases, leaving 3 bases not matched to a gene. CDR3: CASSPGGDTGELFF. Written as DNA, the CDR3 is TGTGCCAGCAGCCCAGGGGGCGACACCGGGGAGCTGTTTTTT.

The rearrangement uses TRBV4-1 and TRBJ2-1; 8 bases line up with TRBD1. V lost 0 bases, J lost 7 bases, and 5 bases stayed unmatched. Germline assignment: CDR1 MGHRA and CDR2 YSYEKL. The CDR3 runs 15 residues. The CDR3 reads CASSQDPDRANEQFF. Written as DNA, the CDR3 is TGCGCCAGCAGCCAAGATCCGGACAGGGCGAATGAGCAGTTCTTC.

The chain is built from TRBV19 and TRBJ1-1; D call uncertain. The CDR3 is made up of 12 amino acids. Trimming removed 9 bases at V and 4 bases at J, with 12 bases between. Germline V gene data show CDR1 as LNHDA and CDR2 as SQIVND (reference sequence). The CDR3 DNA sequence: TGTGCCAGCCACTACGGCGGCACTGAAGCTTTCTTT. This translates into CASHYGGTEAFF.

V usage is TRBV11-1 and J usage is TRBJ2-1, with 8 bases aligning to TRBD2. V gave up 1 base and J gave up 14 bases; unmatched junction bases: 16. The CDR3 has 16 amino acids. Germline CDR1 is SGHAT and CDR2 is FQDESV (reference sequence). The CDR3 DNA is TGTGCCAGCAGCTTAGATAGCCTAGCGGGCCCGAATGGGGAGTTCTTC. Protein product: CASSLDSLAGPNGEFF.

The chain carries TRBV13 and TRBJ2-7, with 9 bases lining up with TRBD1. V lost 4 bases to trimming and J lost 6 bases; unmatched junction nucleotides: 13. Germline values: CDR1 PRHDT, CDR2 FYEKMQ (reference sequence). The CDR3 is made up of 16 amino acids. CDR3 protein: CASSSRTGTGMGEQYF. CDR3 in DNA: TGTGCCAGCAGCTCAAGGACCGGGACAGGGATGGGCGAGCAGTACTTC.

J is TRBJ2-7 and V is TRBV18; 7 bases align to TRBD1. The ends lost 6 bases at V and 0 bases at J; junction bases unmatched: 8. CDR3 length: 15 residues. Germline loops: CDR1 KGHSH, CDR2 LQKENI. In DNA, the CDR3 is TGTGCCAGCTCCCTCCGGGACAGAAGCTCCTACGAGCAGTACTTC. It yields the protein CASSLRDRSSYEQYF. Filled out from reference TRBV18 and TRBJ2-7, the complete variable domain reads NAGVMQNPRHLVRRRGQEARLRCSPMKGHSHVYWYRQLPEEGLKFMVYLQKENIIDESGMPKERFSAEFPKEGPSILRIQQVVRGDSAAYFCASSLRDRSSYEQYFGPGTRLTVT.

V is TRBV9 and J is TRBJ2-1; 7 bases are shared with TRBD2. This CDR3 region has 14 residues. Germline V gene data show CDR1 as SGDLS and CDR2 as YYNGEE. V was clipped by 4 bases and J by 5 bases; unmatched bases: 6. The CDR3 is CASSPAGLNNEQFF. CDR3 bases: TGTGCCAGCAGCCCAGCGGGACTCAACAATGAGCAGTTCTTC. The full variable domain, with the rest looked up from reference TRBV9 and TRBJ2-1, is DSGVTQTPKHLITATGQRVTLRCSPRSGDLSVYWYQQSLDQGLQFLIQYYNGEERAKGNILERFSAQQFPDLHSELNLSSLELGDSALYFCASSPAGLNNEQFFGPGTRLTVL.

The chain recombines TRBV9 with TRBJ1-4; D gene unclear. The V end was cut by 0 bases, the J end by 4 bases, with 7 bases between. The CDR3 is 14 residues long. CDR1 and CDR2 from the germline V gene are SGDLS and YYNGEE. CDR3 amino acids: CASSVGGLNEKLFF. CDR3 nucleotides: TGTGCCAGCAGCGTAGGCGGACTTAATGAAAAACTGTTTTTT.

The genes are TRBV4-3 and TRBJ2-3; 8 positions match TRBD2. The junction had 7 bases not matched to a gene; V was cut back by 0 bases and J by 5 bases. Germline CDR1 is LGHNA and CDR2 is YSLEER. The CDR3 totals 16 residues. CDR3 sequence (DNA): TGCGCCAGCAGCCAAGATCCGGCGGGGGGCGTAGATACGCAGTATTTT. It is translated as CASSQDPAGGVDTQYF.

The rearrangement uses TRBV6-6 and TRBJ1-3; no firm D call. Trimming took off 6 bases at V and 0 bases at J, with 9 bases between the two ends. Germline CDR1 reads MNHNY; CDR2 reads SVGAGI (reference sequence). The CDR3 runs to 14 residues. The CDR3 here is CASSLVNSGNTIYF. DNA of the CDR3: TGTGCCAGCAGCCTAGTAAACTCTGGAAACACCATATATTTT.